The entry below describes one T cell receptor beta chain. What it recognizes is unknown. The sample comes from a study of cytomegalovirus exposure and HLA in healthy donors. In the PCR, 60 Vbeta and 13 Jbeta primers were used. The assay was immunoSEQ multiplex PCR, and TCRdb's table has in-frame clones only and misses some. The top ten clones hold around 10% of a sample with around 150,000 clones, around 82% of them seen once. Study-level results: The authors listed 164 TCR beta chains as cytomegalovirus-associated. Accurate prediction of HLA-A and HLA-B alleles (for most subjects) was reportedly achieved from TCR beta sequences.

Deletions cut 7 bases from V and 7 bases from J, with 17 bases between. The CDR3 spans 14 residues. CDR1 and CDR2 (germline): MDHEN, SYDVKM. The receptor's source is a middle-aged man in good health and CMV-seropositive. Sequencing input: PBMCs. J is TRBJ1-5 and V is TRBV28; weak D call: TRBD1 (5 bases). The CDR3 DNA follows: TGTGCCAGCACCACAACGGGGGTATTGCAGCCCCAGCATTTT. Its translation is CASTTTGVLQPQHF.